This T cell receptor beta chain emerged from a study of post-analysis software for immune sequencing data. Unique molecular identifiers had been added to the TCR beta cDNA libraries. TCRdb used MiXCR to reprocess the PCR reads, holding one entry per CDR3 protein. This sample yields approximately 160,000 distinct CDR3 sequences, of which roughly 31% are seen a single time; roughly 1.6% belongs to the top ten. Germline CDR1 reads MNHEY; CDR2 reads SVGAGI. Trimming took 6 bases from V and 5 from J; bases not matched to a gene: 7. This CDR3 region has 15 residues. Regarding the study as a whole: Relative to controls, patients had roughly five TRBV segments at higher frequency, with TRBV5-6, TRBV5-1 and TRBV20-1 among these. Comparison with controls showed significantly lower normalized Chao1 diversity in multiple sclerosis patients.

This clonotype was seen only a few times. Its specificity is not known. This sequence originates from a girl aged 10-17 years with multiple sclerosis. The V gene is TRBV6-5, the J gene TRBJ1-5, with 10 bases lining up with TRBD1. Sequenced material: blood. The chain's CDR3 is CASRAGTGADQPQHF. Written as DNA, the CDR3 is TGTGCCAGCAGGGCCGGGACAGGGGCGGATCAGCCCCAGCATTTT.